Sequencing of this TCR beta chain was carried out in a study of cytomegalovirus exposure and HLA in healthy donors. Notes on the study in general: Cytomegalovirus association was listed for 164 TCR beta chains. Analysis was performed later, and it showed HLA-associated TCR beta chains to be more clonally expanded than equally common others.

V was clipped by 4 bases and J by 4 bases, with 12 bases between them. Germline CDR1 reads SGDLS; CDR2 reads YYNGEE. The CDR3 runs 14 residues. The study ran its PCR with 60 Vbeta and 13 Jbeta primers. Method: immunoSEQ multiplex PCR; TCRdb's copy keeps in-frame clones and lacks some. This table lists roughly 45,000 clones. Concerning this clone itself: Its antigen is unidentified.

Sequenced input: PBMCs. V usage is TRBV9 and J usage is TRBJ1-5, with D maybe TRBD1 (6 bases). The sequence was collected from a woman aged 25 to 39 in good health and CMV-seronegative. CDR3 DNA sequence: TGTGCCAGCAGCCCCGGGACACTTAATCAGCCCCAGCATTTT. This encodes CASSPGTLNQPQHF.